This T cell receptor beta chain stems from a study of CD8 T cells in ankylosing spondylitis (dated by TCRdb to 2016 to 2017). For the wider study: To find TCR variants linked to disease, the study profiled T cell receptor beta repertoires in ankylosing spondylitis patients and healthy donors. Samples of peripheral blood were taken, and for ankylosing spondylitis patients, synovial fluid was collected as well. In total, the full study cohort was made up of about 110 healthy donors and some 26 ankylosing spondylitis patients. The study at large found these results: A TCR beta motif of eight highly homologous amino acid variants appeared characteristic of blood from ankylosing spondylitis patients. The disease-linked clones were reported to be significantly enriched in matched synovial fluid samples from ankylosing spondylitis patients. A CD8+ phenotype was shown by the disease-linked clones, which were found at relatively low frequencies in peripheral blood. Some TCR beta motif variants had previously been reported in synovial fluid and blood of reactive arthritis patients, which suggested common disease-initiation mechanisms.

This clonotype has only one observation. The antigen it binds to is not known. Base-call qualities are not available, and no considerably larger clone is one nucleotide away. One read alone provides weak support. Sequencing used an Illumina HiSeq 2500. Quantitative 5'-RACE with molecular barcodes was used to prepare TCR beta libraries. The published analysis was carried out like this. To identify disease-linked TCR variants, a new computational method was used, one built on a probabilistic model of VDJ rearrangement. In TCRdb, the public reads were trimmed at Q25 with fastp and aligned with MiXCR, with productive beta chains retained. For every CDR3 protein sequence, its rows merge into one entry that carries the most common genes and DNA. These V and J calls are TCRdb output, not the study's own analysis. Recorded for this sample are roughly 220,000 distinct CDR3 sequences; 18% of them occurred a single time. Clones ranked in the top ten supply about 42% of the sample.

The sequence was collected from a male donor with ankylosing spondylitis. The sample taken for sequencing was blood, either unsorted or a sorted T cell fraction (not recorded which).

The base sequence is TGTGCCAGCAGTCCCGGGACAGGGGGCGAGCAGGACACTGAAGCTTTCTTT. The resulting protein is CASSPGTGGEQDTEAFF. The sequence joins TRBV12-3 or TRBV12-4 to TRBJ1-1, with TRBD1 identical over 12 junction bases. The junction shows trimming of 5 bases on V and 3 bases on J, and the gene matches do not reach 10 bases of it. The CDR3 spans 17 residues, from the cysteine through the phenylalanine. Kept here is only the CDR3 DNA, which spans 51 bases and is read in frame from base 1.